The 7 T cell receptor beta chains below come from one sample, sequenced in a study of cytomegalovirus exposure and HLA in healthy donors. 13 Jbeta primers and 60 Vbeta primers were used for the PCR. Here immunoSEQ multiplex PCR was the method, and the copy in TCRdb shows in-frame clones only, minus some. This sample's table reports under 150,000 clones. The sequenced material came from PBMCs. The receptors here all came from a man in his forties in good health and CMV-seronegative.

This chain uses TRBV5-4 with TRBJ2-7, with 8 bases aligning to TRBD1. The germline V gene has CDR1 SGHNT and CDR2 YYREEE (reference sequence). This CDR3 has 15 residues. J gave up 4 bases and V 0 bases, and 6 bases lay outside the gene matches. The CDR3 DNA is TGTGCCAGCAGCTTGGGGGCCAGGGGGCGGTACGAGCAGTACTTC. As protein: CASSLGARGRYEQYF.

In regard to this clone: Different DNA sequences within this sample yield the same CDR3. The chain is built from TRBV2 and TRBJ2-1; 7 bases are a match to TRBD2. Germline assignment: CDR1 SNHLY and CDR2 FYNNEI. The CDR3 runs 14 residues. Trimming took 3 bases from V and 4 from J; bases not matched to a gene: 3. The DNA for the CDR3 is TGTGCCAGCAGTGAGGGGGACTATTACAATGAGCAGTTCTTC. It codes for CASSEGDYYNEQFF.

The V and J genes are TRBV27 and TRBJ1-6, with a weak D call TRBD1 (5 bases). The ends were cut back, 10 bases at V and 6 bases at J, with 13 bases in the middle. The CDR3 loop spans 13 amino acids. The germline CDR1 and CDR2 sequences are MNHEY and SMNVEV (reference sequence). The CDR3 DNA follows: TGTGCCACCCGGGGGGGTTCTAATTCACCCCTCCACTTT. This sequence encodes CATRGGSNSPLHF.

The chain carries TRBV11-1 and TRBJ1-1; no definite D call. The V end was cut by 0 bases, the J end by 5 bases, with 10 bases between. Germline CDR1 reads SGHAT; CDR2 reads FQDESV (reference sequence). The CDR3 is 14 residues long. The CDR3 DNA follows: TGTGCCAGCAGCTTAGCTGGTCCGGGGACTGAAGCTTTCTTT. Translated: CASSLAGPGTEAFF.

This chain connects TRBV9 to TRBJ1-5, with D maybe TRBD1 (5 bases). Germline V gene sequence: CDR1 SGDLS, CDR2 YYNGEE. V dropped 3 bases and J dropped 0 bases, with 10 bases sitting between them. The CDR3 extends over 15 amino acids. The CDR3 nucleotides are TGTGCCAGCAGCGAGGGACTCCTTAGCAATCAGCCCCAGCATTTT. Translated: CASSEGLLSNQPQHF. Full variable domain (outside the CDR3, taken from reference TRBV9 and TRBJ1-5): DSGVTQTPKHLITATGQRVTLRCSPRSGDLSVYWYQQSLDQGLQFLIQYYNGEERAKGNILERFSAQQFPDLHSELNLSSLELGDSALYFCASSEGLLSNQPQHFGDGTRLSIL.

The CDR3 bases are TGTGCCAGCAGGGCAGGGGGTTCTGGAAACACCATATATTTT. Translation: CASRAGGSGNTIYF. This sequence joins TRBV6-5 and TRBJ1-3, with 7 bases lining up with TRBD1. J was trimmed by 1 base and V by 6 bases; bases with no gene match: 3. This CDR3 is 14 amino acids long. The V gene's germline CDR1 is MNHEY and CDR2 SVGAGI.

This chain uses TRBV5-4 with TRBJ2-3; D is possibly TRBD2 (6 bases). Germline CDR1 is SGHNT and CDR2 is YYREEE (reference sequence). The CDR3 is 16 residues long. V shed 4 bases and J shed 0 bases, with 15 bases lying between them. CDR3 sequence: CASSPKAGHSTDTQYF. CDR3 bases: TGTGCCAGCAGCCCCAAGGCGGGGCATAGCACAGATACGCAGTATTTT. Full variable domain (missing parts from reference TRBV5-4 and TRBJ2-3): ETGVTQSPTHLIKTRGQQVTLRCSSQSGHNTVSWYQQALGQGPQFIFQYYREEENGRGNFPPRFSGLQFPNYSSELNVNALELDDSALYLCASSPKAGHSTDTQYFGPGTRLTVL.